This TCR beta chain was retrieved from a study of blood T cell repertoires in COVID-19. About the study: T cells, B-cell-depleted T cells, or PBMCs supplied cDNA or gDNA.

CDR1 MGHDK and CDR2 SYGVNS come from the germline V gene. Trimming stripped 3 bases from V and 1 base from J, with 10 bases between. The CDR3 consists of 15 residues. The method was immunoSEQ multiplex PCR; TCRdb's version includes in-frame clones alone and lacks a portion of them. In the table there are approximately 280,000 clones, around nine tenths of which are singletons. V usage is TRBV25-1 and J usage is TRBJ2-4; D gene uncertain. The source is a man in his forties or fifties with acute or convalescent COVID-19. Sample: peripheral blood. The CDR3 protein is CASSDSSRAKNIQYF. The CDR3 DNA sequence: TGTGCCAGCAGTGATTCCAGCAGGGCCAAAAACATTCAGTACTTC.